These 20 T cell receptor beta chains share one sample of origin, sequenced in a study of shared clonotypes between healthy human individuals. Measured with immunoSEQ multiplex PCR; TCRdb has only the in-frame clones, and not every one. This table holds under 2,500,000 clones, approximately 95% found once. The sample taken for sequencing was naive CD4+ T cells sorted from blood. This sample's subset: CD45RA+ positively selected. The receptors shown here come from a man in his late teens or twenties in good health.

The chain has TRBV5-1 and TRBJ2-3, with 13 bases aligning to TRBD2. Germline CDR1 and CDR2: SGHRS and YFSETQ. This CDR3 contains 17 residues. V lost 5 bases to trimming and J lost 0 bases; unmatched junction nucleotides: 6. The CDR3 sequence: CASRSGLAGVSTDTQYF. As DNA, the CDR3 is TGCGCCAGCAGATCAGGACTAGCGGGAGTTAGCACAGATACGCAGTATTTT.

The chain uses TRBV30 and TRBJ2-7; D tentatively fits TRBD1 or TRBD2 (5 bases each). V was cut by 5 bases and J by 3 bases, with 11 bases left in between. Germline V gives CDR1 GTSNPN, CDR2 SVGIG (reference sequence). This CDR3 has 12 residues. The CDR3 nucleotides are TGTGCCTGGGGCACTAGGGGCTACGAGCAGTACTTC. Amino acids: CAWGTRGYEQYF.

The J gene is TRBJ2-7, the V gene TRBV5-8; D may be TRBD1 (5 bases). This CDR3 region has 13 residues. V was trimmed by 0 bases and J by 6 bases, leaving 10 bases between them. Germline CDR1 SGHTS, CDR2 YDEGEE. CDR3 nucleotide sequence: TGTGCCAGCAGCTTGGCCAGGGTGGGCGAGCAGTACTTC. Amino acids: CASSLARVGEQYF. The variable domain in full, completed from reference TRBV5-8 and TRBJ2-7, reads EAGVTQSPTHLIKTRGQQATLRCSPISGHTSVYWYQQALGLGLQFLLWYDEGEERNRGNFPPRFSGRQFPNYSSELNVNALELEDSALYLCASSLARVGEQYFGPGTRLTVT.

The chain employs TRBV10-1 and TRBJ2-1, with D perhaps TRBD2 (6 bases). Trimming took off 6 bases at V and 12 bases at J, with 9 bases between the two ends. CDR1 is WNHNN, CDR2 SYGVQD, per germline (reference sequence). CDR3 size: 10 residues. The CDR3 DNA follows: TGCGCCAGCAGCCGGGACTGGCAGTTCTTC. It encodes CASSRDWQFF.

The chain has TRBV7-9 and TRBJ1-1; no reliable D call. CDR1 is SEHNR and CDR2 is FQNEAQ in the germline V gene (reference sequence). The CDR3 loop spans 14 amino acids. Between the trimmed V and J ends, which lost 1 base and 5 bases, there was a span of 11 bases. CDR3 coding DNA: TGTGCCAGCAGCTTAGGCCTCACGGAGACTGAAGCTTTCTTT. Amino acids: CASSLGLTETEAFF.

This chain connects TRBV30 to TRBJ1-1; the D gene is possibly TRBD1 (5 bases). The CDR3 length is 13 residues. CDR1 is GTSNPN, CDR2 SVGIG, per germline (reference sequence). V was clipped by 2 bases and J by 7 bases, with 14 bases between them. In nucleotides, the CDR3 is TGTGCCTGGAGTCGGGCCCGGGGGATTGAAGCTTTCTTT. It codes for CAWSRARGIEAFF.

As to this clone: A much larger clone differs by one base, so this may be a read error. Other DNA sequences in the sample encode the same CDR3. The V call is TRBV7-2, the J call TRBJ2-5, with unresolved D. The germline gives CDR1 SGHTA, CDR2 FQGNSA. V was cut by 3 bases and J by 5 bases, with 4 bases left in between. CDR3 size: 11 residues. The CDR3 DNA is TGTGCCAGCAGCTTCGGGGAGACCCAGTACTTC. Its protein product is CASSFGETQYF. The variable domain in full, completed from reference TRBV7-2 and TRBJ2-5, reads GAGVSQSPSNKVTEKGKDVELRCDPISGHTALYWYRQSLGQGLEFLIYFQGNSAPDKSGLPSDRFSAERTGGSVSTLTIQRTQQEDSAVYLCASSFGETQYFGPGTRLLVL.

In regard to this clone: Additional DNA sequences in this sample encode the identical CDR3. The rearrangement joins TRBV7-9 to TRBJ1-1, with TRBD1 matching over 9 bases. Trimming removed 6 bases from V and 3 bases from J; junction bases left unmatched: 2. This CDR3 is 13 amino acids long. Germline V gene sequence: CDR1 SEHNR, CDR2 FQNEAQ (reference sequence). The CDR3, as DNA: TGTGCCAGCAGTCGGACAGGGGACACTGAAGCTTTCTTT. Its translation is CASSRTGDTEAFF.

The chain recombines TRBV10-3 with TRBJ2-3; weak D call: TRBD1 (6 bases). The CDR3 sequence is 15 residues long. The germline gives CDR1 ENHRY, CDR2 SYGVKD. The V gene lost 6 bases and the J gene lost 9 bases, with 22 bases spanning the gap. The CDR3 reads CAIRTGETTHPTQYF. DNA for the CDR3: TGTGCCATCAGGACAGGAGAAACGACGCACCCCACGCAGTATTTT.

This clone was recorded once. V and J are TRBV6-1 and TRBJ2-7; weak D call: TRBD2 (6 bases). Germline CDR1 reads MNHNS; CDR2 reads SASEGT. V gave up 0 bases and J gave up 2 bases, with 11 bases separating them. The CDR3 contains 15 residues. The CDR3 here is CASSEAAGPPYEQYF. CDR3 bases: TGTGCCAGCAGTGAAGCTGCGGGACCTCCCTACGAGCAGTACTTC.

This sequence joins TRBV5-5 and TRBJ1-1; 12 bases match TRBD1. The CDR3 spans 15 residues. The V segment lost 3 bases and the J segment 10 bases; nucleotides outside the gene matches: 10. The germline V gene has CDR1 SGHKS and CDR2 YYEKEE (reference sequence). The CDR3 is CASSSLGTGGRGAFF. In nucleotides, the CDR3 is TGTGCCAGCAGCTCTTTAGGGACAGGGGGCCGTGGAGCTTTCTTT.

J is TRBJ2-3 and V is TRBV9; 11 bases agree with TRBD2. With V trimmed by 0 bases and J by 1 base, 4 bases remained unmatched. Germline-derived CDR1 and CDR2 are SGDLS and YYNGEE. CDR3 size: 17 residues. The CDR3 nucleotides read TGTGCCAGCAGCGTAGTGGGTAGCGGGGGGGGCACAGATACGCAGTATTTT. Encoded protein: CASSVVGSGGGTDTQYF.

The V call is TRBV6-4, the J call TRBJ2-3, with TRBD1 matching 10 bases. CDR1 MRHNA and CDR2 SNTAGT come from the germline V gene. V lost 1 base and J lost 4; bases outside the gene matches: 5. CDR3 size: 16 residues. Written as DNA, the CDR3 is TGTGCCAGCAGTGACTTTTACGGACAGGGGGCAGATACGCAGTATTTT. Amino acids: CASSDFYGQGADTQYF.

This chain links TRBV27 with TRBJ1-2, with a possible D match to TRBD1 (5 bases). The germline V gene encodes CDR1 MNHEY and CDR2 SMNVEV (reference sequence). V lost 8 bases to trimming and J lost 0 bases, with 10 bases between them. CDR3 length: 13 amino acids. This CDR3 reads CASWEGTNYGYTF. The CDR3 nucleotides are TGTGCCAGCTGGGAGGGGACTAACTATGGCTACACCTTC.

This clone was recorded only once. The J gene is TRBJ2-1, the V gene TRBV5-1, with 10 bases that match TRBD2. The CDR3 covers 16 residues. Germline CDR1 and CDR2: SGHRS and YFSETQ. With V trimmed by 0 bases and J by 8 bases, 8 bases remained unmatched. The CDR3 coding sequence is TGCGCCAGCAGCTTGGCCCTAGCGGGGGTTCTAGATGAGCAGTTCTTC. Amino acid sequence: CASSLALAGVLDEQFF. The full variable domain, completed using reference TRBV5-1 and TRBJ2-1, is KAGVTQTPRYLIKTRGQQVTLSCSPISGHRSVSWYQQTPGQGLQFLFEYFSETQRNKGNFPGRFSGRQFSNSRSEMNVSTLELGDSALYLCASSLALAGVLDEQFFGPGTRLTVL.

The V call is TRBV7-9, the J call TRBJ1-5; D might be TRBD1 (5 bases). Trimming pared 4 bases from V and 0 bases from J, leaving 13 bases between. The germline V gene has CDR1 SEHNR and CDR2 FQNEAQ (reference sequence). CDR3 length equals 16 residues. CDR3: CASSSGTGLSNQPQHF. CDR3 DNA: TGTGCCAGCAGCTCGGGGACGGGACTTAGCAATCAGCCCCAGCATTTT.

The V and J genes are TRBV11-2 and TRBJ2-7; D ambiguous. With 5 bases removed from V and 0 bases from J, the gap between germline ends came to 11 bases. CDR1 is SGHAT and CDR2 is FQNNGV in the germline V gene. CDR3 length: 14 residues. The CDR3 DNA sequence: TGTGCCAGCAGCCCTCCTACCTACTCCTACGAGCAGTACTTC. Translation: CASSPPTYSYEQYF.

This clone was seen a single time. The chain uses TRBV9 and TRBJ1-4; the match to TRBD1 covers 8 bases. The junction had 5 bases not matched to a gene; V was cut back by 4 bases and J by 0 bases. CDR1 and CDR2 from the germline V gene are SGDLS and YYNGEE. This CDR3 region has 16 residues. DNA for the CDR3: TGTGCCAGCAGCCCCGGACAGGGCGCAACTAATGAAAAACTGTTTTTT. It codes for CASSPGQGATNEKLFF.

The J gene is TRBJ1-4, the V gene TRBV5-8; 7 nucleotides align to TRBD1. This CDR3 contains 13 residues. Germline V gene lookup returns CDR1 SGHTS and CDR2 YDEGEE. V lost 4 bases, J lost 11 bases, and 8 bases stayed unmatched. The CDR3 DNA reads TGTGCCAGCAGCGGTGCAGGGGGATGGAAACTGTTTTTT. The encoded protein is CASSGAGGWKLFF. The full variable domain, with the rest looked up from reference TRBV5-8 and TRBJ1-4, is EAGVTQSPTHLIKTRGQQATLRCSPISGHTSVYWYQQALGLGLQFLLWYDEGEERNRGNFPPRFSGRQFPNYSSELNVNALELEDSALYLCASSGAGGWKLFFGSGTQLSVL.

The J gene is TRBJ1-5, the V gene TRBV27, with 8 bases aligning to TRBD1. The J segment lost 0 bases and the V segment lost 5 bases, leaving 15 bases of the junction unmatched. CDR1 is MNHEY, CDR2 SMNVEV, per germline (reference sequence). This CDR3 has 19 residues. The CDR3 is CASSARRTGFFYSNQPQHF. DNA for the CDR3: TGTGCCAGCAGTGCACGAAGGACAGGGTTTTTCTATAGCAATCAGCCCCAGCATTTT.